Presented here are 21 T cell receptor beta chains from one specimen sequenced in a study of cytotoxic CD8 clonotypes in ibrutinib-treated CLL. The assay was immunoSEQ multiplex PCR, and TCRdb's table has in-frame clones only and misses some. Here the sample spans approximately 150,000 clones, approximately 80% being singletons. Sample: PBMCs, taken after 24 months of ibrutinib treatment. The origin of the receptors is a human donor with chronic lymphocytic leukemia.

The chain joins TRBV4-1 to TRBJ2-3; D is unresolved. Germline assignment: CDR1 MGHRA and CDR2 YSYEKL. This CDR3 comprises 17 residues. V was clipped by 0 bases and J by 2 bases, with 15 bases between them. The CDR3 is CASSQEWQGYYTDTQYF. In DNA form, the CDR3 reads TGCGCCAGCAGCCAAGAATGGCAAGGATATTACACAGATACGCAGTATTTT.

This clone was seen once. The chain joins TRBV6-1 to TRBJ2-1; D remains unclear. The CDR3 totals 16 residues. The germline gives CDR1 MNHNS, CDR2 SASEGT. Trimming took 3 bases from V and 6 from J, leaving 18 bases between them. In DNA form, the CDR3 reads TGTGCCAGCAGTGATGTATTAGTAGCCCCCTCCAATGAGCAGTTCTTC. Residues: CASSDVLVAPSNEQFF.

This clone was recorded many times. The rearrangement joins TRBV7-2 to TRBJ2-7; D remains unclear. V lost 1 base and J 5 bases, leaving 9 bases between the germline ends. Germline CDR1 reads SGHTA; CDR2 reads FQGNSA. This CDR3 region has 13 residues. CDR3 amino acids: CASSLGGYHEQYF. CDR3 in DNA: TGTGCCAGCAGCTTAGGAGGATACCACGAGCAGTACTTC.

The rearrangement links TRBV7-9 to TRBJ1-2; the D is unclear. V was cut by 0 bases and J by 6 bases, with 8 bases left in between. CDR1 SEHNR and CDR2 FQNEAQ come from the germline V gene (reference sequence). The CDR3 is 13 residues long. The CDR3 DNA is TGTGCCAGCAGCTTAGCGCGGCAGGATGGCTACACCTTC. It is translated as CASSLARQDGYTF.

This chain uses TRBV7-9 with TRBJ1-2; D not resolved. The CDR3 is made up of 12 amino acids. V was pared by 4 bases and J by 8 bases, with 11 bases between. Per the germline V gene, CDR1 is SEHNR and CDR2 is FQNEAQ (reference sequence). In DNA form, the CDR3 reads TGTGCCAGCAGCTCCGTGGGCCGAGGCTACACCTTC. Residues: CASSSVGRGYTF. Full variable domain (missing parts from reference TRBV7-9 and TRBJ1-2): DTGVSQNPRHKITKRGQNVTFRCDPISEHNRLYWYRQTLGQGPEFLTYFQNEAQLEKSRLLSDRFSAERPKGSFSTLEIQRTEQGDSAMYLCASSSVGRGYTFGSGTRLTVV.

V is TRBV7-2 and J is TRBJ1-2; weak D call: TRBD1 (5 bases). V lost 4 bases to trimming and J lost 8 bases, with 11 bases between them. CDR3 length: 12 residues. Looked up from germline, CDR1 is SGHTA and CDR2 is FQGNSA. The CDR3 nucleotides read TGTGCCAGCAGCTGGCCAGGGTCCGGCTACACCTTC. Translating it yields CASSWPGSGYTF.

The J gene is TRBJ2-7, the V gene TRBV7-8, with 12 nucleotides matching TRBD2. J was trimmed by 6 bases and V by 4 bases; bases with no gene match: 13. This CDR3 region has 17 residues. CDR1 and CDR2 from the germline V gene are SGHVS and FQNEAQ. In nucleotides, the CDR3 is TGTGCCAGCAGCTCCCACACTGCTAGCGGGAGGGTTGGCGAGCAGTACTTC. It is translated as CASSSHTASGRVGEQYF.

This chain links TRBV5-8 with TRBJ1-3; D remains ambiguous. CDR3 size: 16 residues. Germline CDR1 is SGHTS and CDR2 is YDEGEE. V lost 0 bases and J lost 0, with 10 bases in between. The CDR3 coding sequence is TGTGCCAGCAGCTTGGTTCGCCGGGTCTCTGGAAACACCATATATTTT. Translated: CASSLVRRVSGNTIYF.

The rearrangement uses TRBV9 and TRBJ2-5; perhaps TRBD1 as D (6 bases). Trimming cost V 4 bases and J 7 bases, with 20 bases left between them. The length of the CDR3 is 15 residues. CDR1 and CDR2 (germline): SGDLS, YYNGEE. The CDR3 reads CASSPGQGRSGTQYF. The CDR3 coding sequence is TGTGCCAGCAGCCCCGGGCAGGGGCGTTCGGGGACCCAGTACTTC.

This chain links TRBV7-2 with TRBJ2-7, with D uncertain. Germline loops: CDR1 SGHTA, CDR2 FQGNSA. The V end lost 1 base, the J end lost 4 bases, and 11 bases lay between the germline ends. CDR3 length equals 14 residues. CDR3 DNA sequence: TGTGCCAGCAGCTTAGATGGGGATTCGTACGAGCAGTACTTC. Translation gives CASSLDGDSYEQYF.

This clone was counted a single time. CDR3 nucleotides: TGTGCCAGCAGCCAAGAACCGGGAGCAACTAATGAAAAACTGTTTTTT. Amino acids: CASSQEPGATNEKLFF. The chain employs TRBV4-2 and TRBJ1-4; no definite D call. V lost 0 bases and J 0 bases, leaving 8 bases between the germline ends. Germline V gives CDR1 LGHNA, CDR2 YNFKEQ. The CDR3 spans 16 residues.

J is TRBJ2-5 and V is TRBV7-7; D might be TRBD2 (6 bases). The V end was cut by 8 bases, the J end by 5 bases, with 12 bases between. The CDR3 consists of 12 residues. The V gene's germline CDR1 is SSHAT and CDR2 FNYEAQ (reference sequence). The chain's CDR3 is CASSRGRETQYF. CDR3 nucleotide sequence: TGTGCCAGCTCTCGGGGGAGGGAGACCCAGTACTTC.

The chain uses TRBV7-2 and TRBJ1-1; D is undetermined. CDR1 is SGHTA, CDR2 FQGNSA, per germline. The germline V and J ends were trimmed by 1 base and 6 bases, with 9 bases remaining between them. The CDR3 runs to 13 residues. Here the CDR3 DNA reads TGTGCCAGCAGCTTAGTTTTATTCGCTGAAGCTTTCTTT. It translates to CASSLVLFAEAFF.

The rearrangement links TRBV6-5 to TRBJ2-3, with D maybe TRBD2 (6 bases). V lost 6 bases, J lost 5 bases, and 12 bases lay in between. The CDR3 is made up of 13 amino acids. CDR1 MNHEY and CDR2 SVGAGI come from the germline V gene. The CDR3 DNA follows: TGTGCCAGCAGCAAAAACGGGGGAGATACGCAGTATTTT. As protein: CASSKNGGDTQYF.

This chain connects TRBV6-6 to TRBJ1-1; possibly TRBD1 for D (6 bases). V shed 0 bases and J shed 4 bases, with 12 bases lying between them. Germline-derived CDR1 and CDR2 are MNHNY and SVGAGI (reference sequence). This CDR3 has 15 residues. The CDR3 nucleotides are TGTGCCAGCAGTTACTCGAACAGGGACCCCACTGAAGCTTTCTTT. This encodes CASSYSNRDPTEAFF.

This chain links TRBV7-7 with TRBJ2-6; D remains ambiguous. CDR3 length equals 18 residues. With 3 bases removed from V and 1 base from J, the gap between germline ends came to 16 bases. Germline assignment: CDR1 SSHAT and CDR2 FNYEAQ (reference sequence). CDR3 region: CASSLEIDLGSGANVLTF. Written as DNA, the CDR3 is TGTGCCAGCAGCTTGGAGATCGATCTCGGGTCTGGGGCCAACGTCCTGACTTTC.

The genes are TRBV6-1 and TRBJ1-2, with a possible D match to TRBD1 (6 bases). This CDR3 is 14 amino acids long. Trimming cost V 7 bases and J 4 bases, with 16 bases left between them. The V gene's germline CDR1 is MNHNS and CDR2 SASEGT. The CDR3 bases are TGTGCCAGCATAGTTGGGGGGCCCTCCTATGGCTACACCTTC. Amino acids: CASIVGGPSYGYTF.

The CDR3 sequence is CAISIGRYGYTF. The CDR3 bases are TGTGCCATTAGTATAGGGCGCTATGGCTACACCTTC. This chain links TRBV28 with TRBJ1-2; D gene ambiguous. V gave up 10 bases and J gave up 4 bases, with 13 bases separating them. This CDR3 is 12 amino acids long. Germline CDR1 is MDHEN and CDR2 is SYDVKM.

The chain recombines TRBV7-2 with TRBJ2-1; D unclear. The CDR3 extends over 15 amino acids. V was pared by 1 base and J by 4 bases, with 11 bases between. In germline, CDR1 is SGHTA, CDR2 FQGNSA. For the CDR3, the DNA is TGTGCCAGCAGCTTAGGCCGTAGCAGATACAATGAGCAGTTCTTC. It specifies CASSLGRSRYNEQFF.

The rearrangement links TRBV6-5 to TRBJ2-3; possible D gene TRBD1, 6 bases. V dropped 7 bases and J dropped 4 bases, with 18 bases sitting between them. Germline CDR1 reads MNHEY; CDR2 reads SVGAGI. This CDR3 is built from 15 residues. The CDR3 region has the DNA TGTGCCAGCAATAAGGGCAGGGGATGGGCAGATACGCAGTATTTT. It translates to CASNKGRGWADTQYF.

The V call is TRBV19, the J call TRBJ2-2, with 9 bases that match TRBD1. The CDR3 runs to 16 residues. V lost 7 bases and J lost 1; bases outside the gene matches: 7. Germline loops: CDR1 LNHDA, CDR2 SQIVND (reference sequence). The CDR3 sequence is CASNPPGQGNTGELFF. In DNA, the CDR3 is TGTGCCAGTAATCCGCCGGGACAGGGGAACACCGGGGAGCTGTTTTTT.